This TCR beta chain was obtained from a study of blood T cell repertoires in COVID-19. Study at large: Researchers got acute and convalescent COVID-19 samples from the United States, Italy and Spain.

Residents of 20 to 25 US areas, aged about 18 to 95 years, made up the participants. Membership in each cohort depended on participant-reported clinical history. Per the germline V gene, CDR1 is SGDLS and CDR2 is YYNGEE. V dropped 0 bases and J dropped 7 bases, with 10 bases sitting between them. CDR3 size: 13 residues. TCRdb's table, derived via immunoSEQ multiplex PCR, lists solely in-frame clones and lacks some. Of hundreds of thousands of clones detected, 84% appear once; the ten largest clones hold roughly 4%. This chain links TRBV9 with TRBJ1-1; a weak D match, TRBD1 (5 bases). Source material: PBMCs or T cells enriched from blood (not recorded which). This TCR came from a man aged 25 to 40 with acute COVID-19. CDR3 sequence reads: CASSVGTGLEAFF. In DNA form, the CDR3 reads TGTGCCAGCAGCGTAGGTACAGGCCTTGAAGCTTTCTTT.